The rows below give T cell receptor beta chains drawn from one sample of a study of blood T cells in healthy people across ages. TCRdb called the 5' RACE reads again in MiXCR, with one record for every CDR3 protein. The sample comprises some 940,000 distinct CDR3 sequences, almost 30% of which are singletons, and approximately 10% rests with the top ten. The data were also submitted as part of a second study, on T cells of mothers and their children.

The specimen sequenced was blood. The receptor source for this set is a woman in her forties in good health. Each CDR3 is given with its conserved first and last residue. D genes are given only for firm matches. Not every row has a clone size; where given, it reads once, few, many or a size class.

d_call: TRBD1; clone_size: many; j_call: TRBJ2-7; v_call: TRBV20-1; cdr3_nt: TGCAGTGCTAGAGATATACAGGGGTACGAGCAGTACTTC; cdr3_aa: CSARDIQGYEQYF
d_call: -; clone_size: many; j_call: TRBJ2-7; v_call: TRBV27; cdr3_nt: TGTGCCAGCAGCCCTGGGGGGGCGACCTACGGGCAGTACTTC; cdr3_aa: CASSPGGATYGQYF
d_call: TRBD2; clone_size: -; j_call: TRBJ2-1; v_call: TRBV20-1; cdr3_nt: TGCAGTGCTAGAGAGGGCGGGAGTCCCAATGAGCAGTTCTTC; cdr3_aa: CSAREGGSPNEQFF
d_call: TRBD2; clone_size: few; j_call: TRBJ2-1; v_call: TRBV19; cdr3_nt: TGTGCCAGTAGTATATTGGGGGGGGACTCCTACAATGAGCAGTTCTTC; cdr3_aa: CASSILGGDSYNEQFF
d_call: -; clone_size: -; j_call: TRBJ1-1; v_call: TRBV7-3; cdr3_nt: TGTGCCAGCAGCTTAGGGCAGGGTTATGAAGCTTTCTTT; cdr3_aa: CASSLGQGYEAFF
d_call: TRBD1; clone_size: many; j_call: TRBJ2-7; v_call: TRBV12-3/TRBV12-4; cdr3_nt: TGTGCCAGCAGGATTACAGGGGACTCCTACGAGCAGTACTTC; cdr3_aa: CASRITGDSYEQYF
d_call: -; clone_size: -; j_call: TRBJ2-7; v_call: TRBV5-5; cdr3_nt: TGTGCCAGCAGCCAGGCCCCCCTCGATTACTCGTACGAGCAGTACTTC; cdr3_aa: CASSQAPLDYSYEQYF
d_call: -; clone_size: -; j_call: TRBJ1-2; v_call: TRBV19; cdr3_nt: TGTGCCAGTACTGGGCAGGCCGGCTATGGCTACACCTTC; cdr3_aa: CASTGQAGYGYTF
d_call: TRBD2; clone_size: -; j_call: TRBJ2-1; v_call: TRBV2; cdr3_nt: TGTGCTAGTGGGGGAGGGACTGGGGAGCAGTTCTTC; cdr3_aa: CASGGGTGEQFF
d_call: -; clone_size: -; j_call: TRBJ1-2; v_call: TRBV5-1; cdr3_nt: TGCGCCAGCAGCTTGGGGGTTACGACGCCCCATGGCTACACCTTC; cdr3_aa: CASSLGVTTPHGYTF
d_call: -; clone_size: -; j_call: TRBJ2-7; v_call: TRBV19; cdr3_nt: TGTGCCAGTAGATCGGGAGCAGGGGCCCGACTTTCGTCCTACGAGCAGTACTTC; cdr3_aa: CASRSGAGARLSSYEQYF
d_call: -; clone_size: few; j_call: TRBJ2-4; v_call: TRBV20-1; cdr3_nt: TGCAGTGCCCTCGGGTTGGCGGGGGCACTAGCCAAAAACATTCAGTACTTC; cdr3_aa: CSALGLAGALAKNIQYF
d_call: -; clone_size: few; j_call: TRBJ1-5; v_call: TRBV7-2; cdr3_nt: TGTGCCAGCAGCTTGGGGGGCGGGTACAGCAATCAGCCCCAGCATTTT; cdr3_aa: CASSLGGGYSNQPQHF
d_call: -; clone_size: -; j_call: TRBJ2-7; v_call: TRBV20-1; cdr3_nt: TGCAGTCAACTTATCCGACCAGCAGCCAGCAAAACGGGGGAGCAGTACTTC; cdr3_aa: CSQLIRPAASKTGEQYF
d_call: TRBD1; clone_size: few; j_call: TRBJ2-5; v_call: TRBV15; cdr3_nt: TGTGCCACCAGCAGGACAGGGTATGGCCAAGAGACCCAGTACTTC; cdr3_aa: CATSRTGYGQETQYF
d_call: -; clone_size: few; j_call: TRBJ2-7; v_call: TRBV7-2; cdr3_nt: TGTGCCAGCCATAATTCGGGTAGGCGGGACGCGCAGTACTTC; cdr3_aa: CASHNSGRRDAQYF
d_call: -; clone_size: -; j_call: TRBJ2-1; v_call: TRBV3-1; cdr3_nt: TGTGCCAGCAGCCAAGGAATCCCTAAGGGTGGCGAGCGGTACTTC; cdr3_aa: CASSQGIPKGGERYF
d_call: -; clone_size: few; j_call: TRBJ2-7; v_call: TRBV19; cdr3_nt: TGTGCCAGTAGTACCTACTCAGGGGACGAGCAGTACTTC; cdr3_aa: CASSTYSGDEQYF
d_call: -; clone_size: -; j_call: TRBJ1-5; v_call: TRBV7-2; cdr3_nt: TGTGCCAGCAGCTTACCGGGGGATAGCAATCAGCCCCAGCATTTT; cdr3_aa: CASSLPGDSNQPQHF
d_call: -; clone_size: -; j_call: TRBJ2-7; v_call: TRBV20-1; cdr3_nt: TGCAGTGCTAGAGATGCCGACAGATTCTCCTACGAGCAGTACTTC; cdr3_aa: CSARDADRFSYEQYF
d_call: -; clone_size: -; j_call: TRBJ1-1; v_call: TRBV29-1; cdr3_nt: TGCAGCGTTGGGGGTCCGGTGGGGAACACTGAAGCTTTCTTT; cdr3_aa: CSVGGPVGNTEAFF
d_call: TRBD2; clone_size: few; j_call: TRBJ2-3; v_call: TRBV7-8; cdr3_nt: TGTGCCAGCAGCTTACGGCTTAGCGGGGGGGCCACAGATACGCAGTATTTT; cdr3_aa: CASSLRLSGGATDTQYF
d_call: TRBD1; clone_size: -; j_call: TRBJ1-1; v_call: TRBV28; cdr3_nt: TGTGCCAGCAGTTCACCGGACAGGGGAACTTTCTTT; cdr3_aa: CASSSPDRGTFF
d_call: -; clone_size: -; j_call: TRBJ1-1; v_call: TRBV7-2; cdr3_nt: TGTGCCAGCAGCCCCCCTACGATAGGGACGAGGACTGAAGCTTTCTTT; cdr3_aa: CASSPPTIGTRTEAFF
d_call: -; clone_size: few; j_call: TRBJ2-1; v_call: TRBV4-1; cdr3_nt: TGCGCCAGCAGCGGACGGGGGCCCCGCAATGAGCAGTTCTTC; cdr3_aa: CASSGRGPRNEQFF
d_call: -; clone_size: -; j_call: TRBJ1-2; v_call: TRBV19; cdr3_nt: TGTGCCAGTAGTATGAACAGCTTCTATGACTACACCTTC; cdr3_aa: CASSMNSFYDYTF
d_call: -; clone_size: -; j_call: TRBJ2-3; v_call: TRBV4-1; cdr3_nt: TGCGCCAGCAGCCTTTCGGGGGATTCAGATACGCAGTATTTT; cdr3_aa: CASSLSGDSDTQYF
d_call: TRBD1; clone_size: few; j_call: TRBJ1-2; v_call: TRBV3-1; cdr3_nt: TGTGCCAGCAGCCAAGTACCCACCAGGGGGGGCGGGAGCTATGGCTGCACCTTC; cdr3_aa: CASSQVPTRGGGSYGCTF
d_call: TRBD1; clone_size: -; j_call: TRBJ2-5; v_call: TRBV28; cdr3_nt: TGTGCCAGCAGTCGGGGACAGGGGAGATCAGAGACCCAGTACTTC; cdr3_aa: CASSRGQGRSETQYF